One sample yielded the 17 T cell receptor beta chains listed below, sequenced in a study of blood T cells in healthy people across ages. A J-beta primer mix and a sample-barcoded 5' primer were used in a second PCR of roughly 6 to 11 cycles. From the 5' RACE reads, TCRdb called clonotypes with MiXCR, one entry per CDR3 protein. The table shows about 1,400,000 distinct CDR3 sequences, with approximately 59% occurring only once. The specimen was blood. All receptors come from a young man in good health.

The chain carries TRBV15 and TRBJ2-1; 9 positions agree with TRBD2. Germline-derived CDR1 and CDR2 are LNHNV and YYDKDF (reference sequence). Trimming took 6 bases from V and 9 from J; bases not matched to a gene: 9. This CDR3 is built from 14 residues. The CDR3 loop reads CATRSSGRLGEQFF. The CDR3 DNA follows: TGTGCCACCAGATCGAGCGGGAGGTTGGGTGAGCAGTTCTTC.

In its sample, this clonotype was seen a few times. The chain is built from TRBV7-2 and TRBJ2-4, with 10 bases that match TRBD2. This CDR3 has 14 amino acids. Trimming at V came to 5 bases and at J to 8 bases, leaving 6 bases not matched to a gene. CDR1 and CDR2 from the germline V gene are SGHTA and FQGNSA. The CDR3 loop reads CASSISGRKDIQYF. CDR3 bases: TGTGCCAGCAGCATTAGCGGGAGGAAGGACATTCAGTACTTC. The variable domain in full, completed from reference TRBV7-2 and TRBJ2-4, reads GAGVSQSPSNKVTEKGKDVELRCDPISGHTALYWYRQSLGQGLEFLIYFQGNSAPDKSGLPSDRFSAERTGGSVSTLTIQRTQQEDSAVYLCASSISGRKDIQYFGAGTRLSVL.

The rearrangement joins TRBV7-9 to TRBJ2-5, with 9 bases lining up with TRBD2. The CDR3 sequence is 15 residues long. Trimming removed 4 bases from V and 3 bases from J; junction bases left unmatched: 6. Germline V gene lookup returns CDR1 SEHNR and CDR2 FQNEAQ (reference sequence). The CDR3 sequence: CASSWRLAEKETQYF. In DNA, the CDR3 is TGTGCCAGCAGCTGGAGACTAGCGGAAAAAGAGACCCAGTACTTC. The full variable domain, with the rest looked up from reference TRBV7-9 and TRBJ2-5, is DTGVSQNPRHKITKRGQNVTFRCDPISEHNRLYWYRQTLGQGPEFLTYFQNEAQLEKSRLLSDRFSAERPKGSFSTLEIQRTEQGDSAMYLCASSWRLAEKETQYFGPGTRLLVL.

V gene TRBV9 combines with J gene TRBJ2-1; D remains unclear. The J call may be wrong; the DNA end is better matched by TRBJ2-7. CDR3 length: 13 amino acids. The germline V gene has CDR1 SGDLS and CDR2 YYNGEE. This CDR3 is CASSERPRNEQYF. The CDR3 region has the DNA TGTGCCAGCAGCGAGAGGCCTCGCAATGAGCAGTACTTC.

CDR3 nucleotides: TGCGCCAGCAGCCAAGATTCCGGGGACAATCAGCCCCAGCATTTT. Amino acids: CASSQDSGDNQPQHF. This sequence joins TRBV4-3 and TRBJ1-5; D remains unclear. Trimming pared 0 bases from V and 3 bases from J, leaving 9 bases between. The germline V gene encodes CDR1 LGHNA and CDR2 YSLEER. This CDR3 has 15 amino acids.

The chain links TRBV4-1 to TRBJ2-1; D possibly corresponds to TRBD2 (6 bases). Germline CDR1 reads MGHRA; CDR2 reads YSYEKL. Trimming stripped 2 bases from V and 6 bases from J, with 8 bases between. CDR3 length: 13 residues. The CDR3 loop is CASSQFGGNEQFF. The CDR3 DNA reads TGCGCCAGCAGCCAATTCGGGGGCAATGAGCAGTTCTTC.

This clonotype was seen once. The junction departs from germline at one end; a sequencing error may be responsible. This rearrangement joins TRBV29-1 to TRBJ2-5; 10 positions match TRBD1. Germline-derived CDR1 and CDR2 are SQVTM and ANQGSEA. CDR3 size: 15 residues. DNA for the CDR3: TGCAGTGTTGCATTCGGGACAGGGGCAAACAATGAGCAGTACTTC. Its translation is CSVAFGTGANNEQYF.

The chain couples TRBV15 to TRBJ2-7; no reliable D call. The CDR3 is 20 residues long. The V gene's germline CDR1 is LNHNV and CDR2 YYDKDF (reference sequence). V dropped 4 bases and J dropped 1 base, with 29 bases sitting between them. The CDR3 DNA sequence: TGTGCCACCAGCACACAGAGAGCAGCGAATGGCGTCCAGATGTCCTACGAGCAGTACTTC. This codes for CATSTQRAANGVQMSYEQYF.

The gene calls are TRBV11-1 and TRBJ2-1; TRBD1 aligns across 7 bases. CDR1 and CDR2 (germline): SGHAT, FQDESV (reference sequence). J was trimmed by 8 bases and V by 7 bases; bases with no gene match: 11. This CDR3 is 14 amino acids long. This chain's CDR3 is CASKGARGSYEQFF. CDR3 coding DNA: TGTGCCAGCAAGGGGGCTAGGGGCTCCTATGAGCAGTTCTTC. The whole variable domain, remainder taken from reference TRBV11-1 and TRBJ2-1, is EAEVAQSPRYKITEKSQAVAFWCDPISGHATLYWYRQILGQGPELLVQFQDESVVDDSQLPKDRFSAERLKGVDSTLKIQPAELGDSAMYLCASKGARGSYEQFFGPGTRLTVL.

The chain couples TRBV9 to TRBJ2-2, with TRBD2 identical over 10 bases. Germline V gene lookup returns CDR1 SGDLS and CDR2 YYNGEE. Trimming cost V 2 bases and J 10 bases; bases outside gene matches: 8. The CDR3 totals 15 residues. The CDR3 sequence is CASSVSGGPRMELFF. The CDR3 DNA reads TGTGCCAGCAGCGTTAGCGGGGGGCCCCGTATGGAGCTGTTTTTT.

The chain recombines TRBV10-3 with TRBJ1-5; D gene uncertain. The CDR3 loop spans 14 amino acids. V dropped 3 bases and J dropped 2 bases, with 8 bases sitting between them. Germline V gene sequence: CDR1 ENHRY, CDR2 SYGVKD. The CDR3 spells CAISDRGGNQPQHF. The DNA for the CDR3 is TGTGCCATCAGTGATCGGGGTGGCAATCAGCCCCAGCATTTT.

This sequence joins TRBV7-2 and TRBJ2-2, with TRBD2 identical over 14 bases. The germline V gene has CDR1 SGHTA and CDR2 FQGNSA. V lost 7 bases, J lost 9 bases, and 7 bases stayed unmatched. The CDR3 contains 15 residues. The DNA for the CDR3 is TGTGCCAGCAAGAGACTAGCGGGAGGGCCTTGGGAGCTGTTTTTT. Translated, it gives CASKRLAGGPWELFF.

J is TRBJ2-3 and V is TRBV11-1; D is ambiguous. Germline values: CDR1 SGHAT, CDR2 FQDESV (reference sequence). Trimming left V 1 base short and J 8 bases short, with 10 bases between. The CDR3 consists of 13 residues. CDR3 loop: CASSLDLPRTQYF. The CDR3 region has the DNA TGTGCCAGCAGCTTAGATTTACCCCGTACGCAGTATTTT.

This clonotype has more than one count but fewer than ten. This rearrangement joins TRBV16 to TRBJ2-7; D remains ambiguous. The CDR3 sequence is 13 residues long. Germline CDR1 and CDR2: KGHSY and FQNENV. V dropped 1 base and J dropped 0 bases, with 4 bases sitting between them. The CDR3 protein is CASSQFGSYEQYF. CDR3 coding DNA: TGTGCCAGCAGCCAATTTGGCTCCTACGAGCAGTACTTC.

The genes are TRBV7-2 and TRBJ2-1; D is ambiguous. V was trimmed by 1 base and J by 8 bases, leaving 15 bases between them. There are 15 residues in the CDR3. In germline, CDR1 is SGHTA, CDR2 FQGNSA. The CDR3 DNA follows: TGTGCCAGCAGCTTAGTTTTTGGTCGGTCCGATGAGCAGTTCTTC. The encoded protein is CASSLVFGRSDEQFF.

The rearrangement joins TRBV29-1 to TRBJ1-1; 7 bases agree with TRBD1. The J segment lost 1 base and the V segment lost 7 bases, leaving 12 bases of the junction unmatched. CDR1 is SQVTM, CDR2 ANQGSEA, per germline. There are 15 residues in the CDR3. The CDR3 nucleotides are TGCAGCGCCGGAAGGGGGACAGCCTCGAACACTGAAGCTTTCTTT. Translated: CSAGRGTASNTEAFF. Full variable domain (remainder filled in from reference TRBV29-1 and TRBJ1-1): SAVISQKPSRDICQRGTSLTIQCQVDSQVTMMFWYRQQPGQSLTLIATANQGSEATYESGFVIDKFPISRPNLTFSTLTVSNMSPEDSSIYLCSAGRGTASNTEAFFGQGTRLTVV.

CDR3 sequence (DNA): TGTGCCAGCTCACCTTACCCTCCGGGACTAGGGACAGATACGCAGTATTTT. Residues: CASSPYPPGLGTDTQYF. The V gene is TRBV18, the J gene TRBJ2-3, with 8 bases matching TRBD2. The CDR3 loop spans 17 amino acids. The V and J ends lost 3 bases and 3 bases, in that order; junction bases with no gene match: 11. The germline CDR1 and CDR2 sequences are KGHSH and LQKENI.